This entry concerns a single T cell receptor (beta chain). Germline-derived CDR1 and CDR2 are SGHTA and FQGNSA. The CDR3 is 15 residues long. Trimming removed 1 base from V and 3 bases from J, with 13 bases in between. The entry originates in a study of shared clonotypes between healthy human individuals. Data came from immunoSEQ multiplex PCR; TCRdb stores just in-frame clones and leaves some out. The sample shows 760,000 or so clones, 95% to 97% of them seen only once. CD45RO-negative CD8 cells positively selected for CCR7 made up the naive population, which excluded terminally differentiated effector memory CD45RA+ cells.

The chain is built from TRBV7-2 and TRBJ2-7; D gene unclear. The sequenced material came from naive CD8+ T cells sorted from blood. This clonotype originated in a young man in good health. The CDR3 nucleotides are TGTGCCAGCAGCTTAGAATTTGCCCCCGGCTACGAGCAGTACTTC. This encodes CASSLEFAPGYEQYF.